A single sample is the source of the 10 T cell receptor beta chains below, sequenced in a study of blood T cell repertoires in COVID-19. The table came from immunoSEQ multiplex PCR; TCRdb's copy has only in-frame clones and leaves some out. This table has fewer than 250,000 clones, 88% appearing once. The specimen was PBMCs or T cells enriched from blood (not recorded which). These receptors all stem from a woman aged 30 to 39 who had been exposed to COVID-19.

This sequence joins TRBV28 and TRBJ2-1; 10 nucleotides match TRBD1. The CDR3 extends over 16 amino acids. Germline V gene data show CDR1 as MDHEN and CDR2 as SYDVKM. Trimming removed 4 bases from V and 3 bases from J; junction bases left unmatched: 6. The CDR3 DNA follows: TGTGCCAGCAGTTCTGGGGACAGGGGTGGCTACAATGAGCAGTTCTTC. Amino acids: CASSSGDRGGYNEQFF.

The chain has TRBV7-2 and TRBJ1-1; possibly TRBD1 for D (6 bases). Germline-derived CDR1 and CDR2 are SGHTA and FQGNSA. Trimming pared 1 base from V and 6 bases from J, leaving 12 bases between. The CDR3 covers 14 residues. The CDR3 region is CASSLDRANAEAFF. The CDR3 coding sequence is TGTGCCAGCAGCTTAGACAGGGCTAATGCTGAAGCTTTCTTT. Drawing the rest from reference TRBV7-2 and TRBJ1-1, the complete variable domain is GAGVSQSPSNKVTEKGKDVELRCDPISGHTALYWYRQSLGQGLEFLIYFQGNSAPDKSGLPSDRFSAERTGGSVSTLTIQRTQQEDSAVYLCASSLDRANAEAFFGQGTRLTVV.

This clone showed up just once. This chain connects TRBV3-1 (or the pseudogene TRBV3-2) to TRBJ1-3, with D tentatively TRBD1 (5 bases). Germline values: CDR1 LGHDT, CDR2 YNNKEL (reference sequence). CDR3 length: 14 amino acids. V was pared by 5 bases and J by 3 bases, with 11 bases between. The CDR3 DNA reads TGTGCCAGCAGCTCGCGGGGGTTTGGAAACACCATATATTTT. Translated, it gives CASSSRGFGNTIYF.

The chain couples TRBV2 to TRBJ2-2; 15 nucleotides line up with TRBD2. Per the germline V gene, CDR1 is SNHLY and CDR2 is FYNNEI. Trimming cost V 6 bases and J 3 bases; bases outside gene matches: 5. The CDR3 totals 17 residues. The CDR3 region has the DNA TGTGCCAGCAGGCCCGGACTAGCGGGAGGGTACACCGGGGAGCTGTTTTTT. Residues: CASRPGLAGGYTGELFF.

The J gene is TRBJ2-1, the V gene TRBV7-9, with TRBD1 identical over 10 bases. The trim removed 2 bases at V and 4 bases at J, leaving 5 bases unmatched. The CDR3 loop spans 16 amino acids. Germline V gene lookup returns CDR1 SEHNR and CDR2 FQNEAQ (reference sequence). The DNA for the CDR3 is TGTGCCAGCAGCTTATTTGCGGGACAGGGGTACAATGAGCAGTTCTTC. Its protein is CASSLFAGQGYNEQFF.

This clone was counted once. The rearrangement uses TRBV11-3 and TRBJ2-7, with TRBD2 matching over 7 bases. The CDR3 runs 13 residues. The V gene end was trimmed by 1 base and the J gene end by 7 bases; junction bases not matched to a gene: 4. Germline V gene data show CDR1 as SGHNT and CDR2 as YENEEA. The CDR3 protein is CASSLGGGLEQYF. The CDR3 bases are TGTGCCAGCAGCTTAGGCGGGGGTTTAGAGCAGTACTTC.

This clone appeared once. The CDR3: CATSRLPYNEQFF. The CDR3, as DNA: TGTGCCACCAGCAGACTACCCTACAATGAGCAGTTCTTC. The chain has TRBV15 and TRBJ2-1; D gene unclear. Germline assignment: CDR1 LNHNV and CDR2 YYDKDF (reference sequence). CDR3 length equals 13 residues. Trimming shortened V by 2 bases and J by 2 bases, and 4 bases separated the two germline ends.

Written as DNA, the CDR3 is TGTGCCATCAGTGAGTCGGGACTAGCGACCGGGGAGCTGTTTTTT. Translated, it gives CAISESGLATGELFF. This chain uses TRBV10-3 with TRBJ2-2, with 10 bases that match TRBD2. V was clipped by 0 bases and J by 5 bases; unmatched bases: 0. The germline gives CDR1 ENHRY, CDR2 SYGVKD. The CDR3 consists of 15 residues.

J is TRBJ2-7 and V is TRBV5-6, with 9 bases identical to TRBD1. Germline V gene data show CDR1 as SGHDT and CDR2 as YYEEEE. The CDR3 consists of 13 residues. Trimming took 4 bases from V and 5 from J; bases not matched to a gene: 4. This CDR3 reads CASSVTGGDEQYF. The CDR3, as DNA: TGTGCCAGCAGCGTCACAGGGGGCGACGAGCAGTACTTC.

The V and J genes are TRBV5-1 and TRBJ1-3; a weak D match, TRBD1 (6 bases). Germline assignment: CDR1 SGHRS and CDR2 YFSETQ. The ends were cut back, 0 bases at V and 7 bases at J, with 14 bases in the middle. CDR3 size: 15 residues. The DNA for the CDR3 is TGCGCCAGCAGCTTGGAAGGACAGTATAGGAACACCATATATTTT. As protein: CASSLEGQYRNTIYF.